This T cell receptor beta chain was profiled in a study of T cells after yellow fever vaccination. CDR3 size: 16 residues. The germline V and J ends were trimmed by 3 bases and 0 bases, with 17 bases remaining between them. The germline gives CDR1 DFQATT, CDR2 SNEGSKA (reference sequence). This clonotype occurred a few times. The authors made TCR cDNA by 5'RACE template switching, adding a universal primer site and UMIs. Each CDR3 protein is one row after TCRdb ran MiXCR on the 5' RACE reads. The sample yields some 350,000 distinct CDR3 sequences, approximately 3.9% seen once. The V call is TRBV20-1, the J call TRBJ1-2, with D possibly TRBD1 on 6 matching bases. This TCR came from a man younger than 35 who received the YFV17D yellow fever vaccine. The input for sequencing was PBMCs, taken 5 days after the yellow fever booster vaccination. The DNA for the CDR3 is TGCAGTGCTAGGGGCTCAGGGGAGGGAGCTAACTATGGCTACACCTTC. It encodes CSARGSGEGANYGYTF.